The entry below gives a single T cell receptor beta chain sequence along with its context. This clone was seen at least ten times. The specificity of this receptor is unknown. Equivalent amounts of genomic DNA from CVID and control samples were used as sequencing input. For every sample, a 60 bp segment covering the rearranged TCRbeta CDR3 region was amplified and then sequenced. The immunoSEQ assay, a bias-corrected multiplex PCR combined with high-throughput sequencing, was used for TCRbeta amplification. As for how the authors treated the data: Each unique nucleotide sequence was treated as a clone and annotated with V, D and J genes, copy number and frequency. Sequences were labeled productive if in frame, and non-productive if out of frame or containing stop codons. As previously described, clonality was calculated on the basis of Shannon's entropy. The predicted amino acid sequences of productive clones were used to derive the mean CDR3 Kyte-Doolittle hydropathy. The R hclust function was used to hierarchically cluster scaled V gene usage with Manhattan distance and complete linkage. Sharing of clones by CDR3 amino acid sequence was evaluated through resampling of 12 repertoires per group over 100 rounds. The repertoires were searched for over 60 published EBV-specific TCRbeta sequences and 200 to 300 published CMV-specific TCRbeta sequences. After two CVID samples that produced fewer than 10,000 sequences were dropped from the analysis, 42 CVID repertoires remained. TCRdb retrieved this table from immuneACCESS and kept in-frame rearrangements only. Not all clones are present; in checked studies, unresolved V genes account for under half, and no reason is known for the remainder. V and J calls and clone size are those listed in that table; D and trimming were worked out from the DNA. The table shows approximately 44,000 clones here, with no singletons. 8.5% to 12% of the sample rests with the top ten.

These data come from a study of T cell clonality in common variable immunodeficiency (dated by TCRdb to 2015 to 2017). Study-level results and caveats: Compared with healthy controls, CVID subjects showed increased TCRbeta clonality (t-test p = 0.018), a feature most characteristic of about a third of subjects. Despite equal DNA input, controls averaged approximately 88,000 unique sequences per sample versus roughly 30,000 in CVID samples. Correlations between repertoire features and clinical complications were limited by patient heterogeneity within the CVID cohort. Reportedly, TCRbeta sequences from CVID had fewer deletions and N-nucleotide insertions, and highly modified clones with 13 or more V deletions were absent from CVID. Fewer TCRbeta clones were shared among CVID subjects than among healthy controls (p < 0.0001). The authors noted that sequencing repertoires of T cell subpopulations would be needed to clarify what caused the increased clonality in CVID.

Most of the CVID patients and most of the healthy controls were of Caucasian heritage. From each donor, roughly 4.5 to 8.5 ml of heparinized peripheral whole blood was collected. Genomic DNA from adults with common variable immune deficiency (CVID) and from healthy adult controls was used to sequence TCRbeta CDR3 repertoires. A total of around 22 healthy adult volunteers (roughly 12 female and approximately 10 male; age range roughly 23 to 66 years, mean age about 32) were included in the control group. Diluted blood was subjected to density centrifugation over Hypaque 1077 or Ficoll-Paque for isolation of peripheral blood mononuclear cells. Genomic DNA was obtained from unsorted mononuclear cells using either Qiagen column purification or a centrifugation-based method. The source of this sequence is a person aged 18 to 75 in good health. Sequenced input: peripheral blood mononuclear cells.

The CDR3 has the sequence CAVNRDLPEQFF. Partial CDR3 DNA: TGTGCCGTTAACAGGGATTTGCCTGAG. The chain links TRBV30 with TRBJ2-1, with a weak D call of TRBD1 (6 bases match). Coverage ceases 3 residues before the CDR3 finishes, and the germline J gene fills in the end. Spanning cysteine to phenylalanine, the CDR3 consists of 12 amino acids. The 27 bases shown cover part of the CDR3, and their frame starts at base 1. Cut back by 8 bases and 9 bases, the V and J ends lie 17 bases apart. The germline V gene (reference sequence) provides CDR1 GTSNPN and CDR2 SVGIG.